This T cell receptor (beta chain) was observed in a study of shared clonotypes between healthy human individuals. Study as a whole: Contributing individuals were two females and a few males aged 18 to 49.

For this clone: Antigen specificity is unknown.

General study points: The study drew on few donors, limiting represented genetic and exposure-history diversity.

The germline V gene has CDR1 MNHEY and CDR2 SVGAGI. Trimming cost V 4 bases and J 6 bases, with 13 bases left between them. The CDR3 has 13 residues. The repertoire was sequenced with immunoSEQ multiplex PCR; TCRdb's copy has only in-frame clones and lacks some. The sample shows about 700,000 clones, 74% of them seen only once. V gene TRBV6-5 combines with J gene TRBJ2-7, with D tentatively TRBD2 (5 bases). The sequencing input was memory CD4+ T cells sorted from blood. Subset given: CD45RA-negative fraction. The TCR sequence derives from a woman aged 25 to 45 in good health. CDR3: CASSSSNGLEQYF. CDR3 coding DNA: TGTGCCAGCAGTTCAAGTAACGGACTCGAGCAGTACTTC.